The sequence of this T cell receptor beta chain was determined in a study of shared clonotypes between healthy human individuals. Across the study: There were three CD4 naive, three CD4 memory, two CD8 naive and one CD8 memory plates per donor.

Each donor was a Caucasian adult residing in Nashville, Tennessee. This CDR3 is built from 16 residues. CDR1 is WSHSY and CDR2 is SAAADI in the germline V gene. The V gene lost 6 bases and the J gene lost 0 bases, with 18 bases spanning the gap. TCRdb's copy holds only in-frame clones and misses some; the assay was immunoSEQ multiplex PCR. Here the sample spans about 2.4 million clones, roughly 92% being singletons. The sequenced sample consisted of naive CD4+ T cells sorted from blood. This sample's subset: CD45RA+ positively selected. The V call is TRBV10-2, the J call TRBJ2-7, with unresolved D. The source of this sequence is a man aged 18 to 29 in good health. CDR3 coding DNA: TGCGCCAGCAGCCCGAAGAACGTGAGGAGCTCCTACGAGCAGTACTTC. Residues: CASSPKNVRSSYEQYF.